Presented here are 8 T cell receptor beta chains from one specimen sequenced in a study of blood T cells in healthy people across ages. Together with a sample-barcoded 5' primer, a J-beta primer mix was included in a second PCR lasting 7 to 11 cycles. TCRdb reanalysed the 5' RACE reads using MiXCR and keeps one entry per CDR3 protein. The data contain about 1 million distinct CDR3 sequences, about 25% of them singletons. This sample also belongs to another study, concerning T cells of mothers and their children.

The sample comprised blood. The receptors shown here come from a girl aged 2-10 years in good health.

Remarks on this clonotype: Sequence at one end of the junction differs from germline and may be a read error. The chain combines TRBV7-6 with TRBJ2-3; D possibly corresponds to TRBD1 (6 bases). The CDR3 runs to 15 residues. Germline values: CDR1 SGHVS, CDR2 FNYEAQ. CDR3 nucleotides: TGTGCCAGCAGCAACAGTGGACAGTACACAGATACGCAGTGTTTT. It encodes CASSNSGQYTDTQCF. Using reference TRBV7-6 and TRBJ2-3 for the parts outside the CDR3, the full variable domain is GAGVSQSPRYKVTKRGQDVALRCDPISGHVSLYWYRQALGQGPEFLTYFNYEAQQDKSGLPNDRFSAERPEGSISTLTIQRTEQRDSAMYRCASSNSGQYTDTQCFGPGTRLTVL.

The DNA for the CDR3 is TGCAGTGTTATCGTGTTTGGGACAGAGAGTCTTACGCAGTATTTT. It specifies CSVIVFGTESLTQYF. The chain joins TRBV20-1 to TRBJ2-3; 7 bases are a match to TRBD1. V shed 7 bases, J shed 8 bases, and the junction held 18 bases outside the gene matches. Germline V gene sequence: CDR1 DFQATT, CDR2 SNEGSKA (reference sequence). The CDR3 covers 15 residues.

The CDR3 DNA reads as TGTGCCAGCAGCTCGACAGGGTCTAGCACAGATACGCAGTATTTT. Residues: CASSSTGSSTDTQYF. V usage is TRBV7-9 and J usage is TRBJ2-3; 7 bases are shared with TRBD1. The V and J ends lost 4 bases and 0 bases, in that order; junction bases with no gene match: 4. Germline CDR1 is SEHNR and CDR2 is FQNEAQ (reference sequence). The CDR3 is 15 residues long.

The chain combines TRBV12-3 or TRBV12-4 with TRBJ1-1, with a tentative D call TRBD1 (5 bases). CDR3 length: 14 amino acids. Deletions cut 6 bases from V and 1 base from J, with 12 bases between. The DNA for the CDR3 is TGTGCCAGCAGAGTGACCGGGGGGAACACTGAAGCTTTCTTT. Translation gives CASRVTGGNTEAFF.

This clonotype came up a few times. V and J are TRBV7-2 and TRBJ1-2; D is possibly TRBD1 (5 bases). CDR3 length equals 14 residues. The V end lost 3 bases, the J end lost 5 bases, and 13 bases lay between the germline ends. CDR1 SGHTA and CDR2 FQGNSA come from the germline V gene. CDR3 nucleotides: TGTGCCAGCAGCTTGAGTTTCGACAGTTATGGCTACACCTTC. As protein: CASSLSFDSYGYTF.

This clonotype was seen repeatedly, ten times or more. In nucleotides, the CDR3 is TGCGCCAGCAGCTTGGAACCTCCTGACAGGGATAACACCGGGGAGCTGTTTTTT. Translation: CASSLEPPDRDNTGELFF. The chain joins TRBV5-1 to TRBJ2-2; 7 bases line up with TRBD1. J lost 2 bases, V lost 0 bases, and 10 bases had no gene match. Germline CDR1 is SGHRS and CDR2 is YFSETQ. The CDR3 runs to 18 residues.

The chain joins TRBV20-1 to TRBJ1-2, with TRBD1 matching over 7 bases. The CDR3 has 14 amino acids. The germline CDR1 and CDR2 sequences are DFQATT and SNEGSKA (reference sequence). Germline trimming cut 1 base from V and 6 bases from J; bases unmatched to any gene: 8. CDR3 sequence (DNA): TGCAGTGCTAGAGTAAATCAGGGGGTTAATGGCTACACCTTC. Amino acids: CSARVNQGVNGYTF.

This clonotype showed up many times. The rearrangement joins TRBV20-1 to TRBJ2-1; the match to TRBD1 covers 9 bases. With V trimmed by 6 bases and J by 4 bases, 7 bases remained unmatched. The CDR3 length is 14 residues. Germline V gives CDR1 DFQATT, CDR2 SNEGSKA (reference sequence). The CDR3 coding sequence is TGCAGTGCCGGGCCGGGACAGGGTTACAATGAGCAGTTCTTC. This sequence encodes CSAGPGQGYNEQFF.